The TCR beta chain under discussion was sequenced for a study of T cell repertoires in cytomegalovirus infection. Study results and caveats: Ex vivo responses were dominated by HLA-C-restricted CMV-specific TCR beta clonotypes.

The germline V and J ends were trimmed by 5 bases and 5 bases, with 16 bases remaining between them. This CDR3 is built from 14 residues. TCRdb reprocessed the reads with MiXCR, giving one entry per CDR3 protein. The sample records about 450,000 distinct CDR3 sequences, around 32% being singletons. This clonotype was observed at least ten times. Its target is unknown. The receptor was derived from a human donor in good health (CMV status not recorded). Some clones in this sample may be carry-over from other donors' samples. The V and J genes are TRBV12-3 or TRBV12-4 and TRBJ2-7; D not resolved. Sequenced input: PBMCs. The CDR3 here is CASSGWVPQDEQYF. CDR3 bases: TGTGCCAGCAGTGGGTGGGTTCCTCAGGACGAGCAGTACTTC.